This TCR beta chain originates from a study of beta chain features in type 1 diabetes. Regarding the study as a whole: At VDJ recombination sites, type 1 diabetes patients had fewer insertions and more deleted nucleotides. For TCRB rearrangement, an influence of HLA type remained unresolved here. Researchers report that Type 1 diabetes patients had moderately but significantly shorter TCRB CDR3s across all four CD4+ subsets.

As every portion of the isolated RNA was reverse transcribed, the sequencing read expressed TCRB transcripts. Repertoires were generated with immunoSEQ multiplex PCR, while TCRdb's copy carries only in-frame clones and drops some. The sample carries roughly 730,000 clones, about an eighth recorded once. A word on this clone: Its antigen is unknown.

V was pared by 1 base and J by 2 bases, with 10 bases between. The CDR3 sequence is 15 residues long. Per the germline V gene, CDR1 is KGHSH and CDR2 is LQKENI. Sequencing was carried out using naive CD4+ T cells from blood. The TCR was taken from a man in his late teens or twenties with type 1 diabetes. This rearrangement joins TRBV18 to TRBJ2-3; D remains ambiguous. Here the CDR3 reads CASSPLDTITDTQYF. For the CDR3, the DNA is TGTGCCAGCTCACCACTGGATACAATCACAGATACGCAGTATTTT.